This paragraph reports one TCR beta chain. Its target is not known. The record originates from a study of cytotoxic CD8 clonotypes in ibrutinib-treated CLL. Overall study: The patients, roughly ten relapsed/refractory and more than 14 treatment-naive, included roughly 17 who were IGHV unmutated.

Investigators sought sequencing depths of between 1 in 200,000 and 1 in 1 million T cells. The assay was immunoSEQ multiplex PCR, and TCRdb's table has in-frame clones only and misses some. The sample lists almost 250,000 clones; roughly 70% were seen once. Whole-study findings and limits: Investigators sampled sustained-remission and progressing patients at differing times.

This CDR3 has 15 residues. Germline CDR1 and CDR2: SNHLY and FYNNEI. V was clipped by 7 bases and J by 4 bases, with 19 bases between them. The chain couples TRBV2 to TRBJ1-1; a possible D gene is TRBD1 (5 bases). The TCR originated in a human donor with chronic lymphocytic leukemia. This material consisted of PBMCs, taken after 24 months of ibrutinib treatment. CDR3 in DNA: TGTGCCAGCACCATAAAAGGGACGGGACTCACTGAAGCTTTCTTT. It translates to CASTIKGTGLTEAFF.